The present TCR beta chain was sequenced within a study of blood T cells in healthy people across ages. Notes on the study in general: Researchers said unsorted PBMCs prevented a conclusive naive versus antigen-experienced comparison.

This clonotype was seen just once. Its antigen remains unknown. Ranging in age from roughly 6 to 90, the donors were healthy Caucasian individuals from Russia. Per germline, CDR1 SQVTM and CDR2 ANQGSEA. With 7 bases removed from V and 4 bases from J, the gap between germline ends came to 13 bases. The length of the CDR3 is 13 residues. The second PCR ran about 6 to 11 cycles with a sample-barcoded 5' primer and J-beta primers. Every cDNA molecule carried a tag from a template-switch adaptor bearing 12 random nucleotides. Each CDR3 protein gets one entry after TCRdb re-called the 5' RACE reads with MiXCR. The sample lists about 1.4 million distinct CDR3 sequences, approximately 63% occurring once.

What was sequenced was blood. The TCR originated in a man younger than 30 in good health. The chain has TRBV29-1 and TRBJ2-2, with D perhaps matching TRBD1 or TRBD2 (5 bases each). The CDR3 DNA follows: TGCAGCGCGGGGCAGGAAAGCACCGGGGAGCTGTTTTTT. This codes for CSAGQESTGELFF.